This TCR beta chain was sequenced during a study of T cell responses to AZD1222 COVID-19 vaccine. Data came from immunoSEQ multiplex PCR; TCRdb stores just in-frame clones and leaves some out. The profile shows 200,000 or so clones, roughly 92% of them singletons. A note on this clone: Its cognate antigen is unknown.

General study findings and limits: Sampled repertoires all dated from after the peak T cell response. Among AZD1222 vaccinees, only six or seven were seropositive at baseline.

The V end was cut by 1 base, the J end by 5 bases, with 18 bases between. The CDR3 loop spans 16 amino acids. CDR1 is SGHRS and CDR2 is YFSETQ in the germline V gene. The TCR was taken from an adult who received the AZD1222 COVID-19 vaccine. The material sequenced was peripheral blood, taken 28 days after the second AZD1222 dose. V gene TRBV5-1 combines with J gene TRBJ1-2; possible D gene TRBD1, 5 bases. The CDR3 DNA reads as TGCGCCAGCAGCTTGAATCCCCAAATGACAGTTTATGGCTACACCTTC. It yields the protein CASSLNPQMTVYGYTF.